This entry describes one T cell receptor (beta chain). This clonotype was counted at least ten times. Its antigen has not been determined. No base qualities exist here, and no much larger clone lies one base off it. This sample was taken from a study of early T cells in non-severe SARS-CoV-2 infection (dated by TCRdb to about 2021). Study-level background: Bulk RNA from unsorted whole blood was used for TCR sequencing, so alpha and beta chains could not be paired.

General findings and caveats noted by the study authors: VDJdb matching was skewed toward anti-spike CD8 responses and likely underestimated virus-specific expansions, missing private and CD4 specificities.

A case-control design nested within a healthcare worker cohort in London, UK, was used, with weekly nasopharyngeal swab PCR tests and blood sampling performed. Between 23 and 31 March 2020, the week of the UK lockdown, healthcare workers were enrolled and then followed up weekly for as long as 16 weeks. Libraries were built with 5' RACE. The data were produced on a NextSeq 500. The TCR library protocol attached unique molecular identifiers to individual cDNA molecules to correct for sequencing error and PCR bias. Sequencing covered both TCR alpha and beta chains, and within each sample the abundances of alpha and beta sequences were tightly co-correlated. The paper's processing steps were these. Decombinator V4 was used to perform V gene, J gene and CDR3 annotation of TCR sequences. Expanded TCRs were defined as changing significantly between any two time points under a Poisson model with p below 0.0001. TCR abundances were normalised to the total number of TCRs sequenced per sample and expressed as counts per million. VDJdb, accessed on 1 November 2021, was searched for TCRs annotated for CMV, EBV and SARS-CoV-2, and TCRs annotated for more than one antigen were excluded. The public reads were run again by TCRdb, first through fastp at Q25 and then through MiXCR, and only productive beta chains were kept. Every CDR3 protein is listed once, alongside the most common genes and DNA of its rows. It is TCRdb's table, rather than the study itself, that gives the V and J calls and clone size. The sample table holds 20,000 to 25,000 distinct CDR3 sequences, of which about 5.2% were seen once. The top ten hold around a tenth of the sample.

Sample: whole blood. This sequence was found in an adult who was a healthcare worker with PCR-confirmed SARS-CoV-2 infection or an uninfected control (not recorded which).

The DNA reads TGCGCCAGCAGCCAAGAGACAGAGAGATTCTACGAGCAGTACTTC. Its translation reads: CASSQETERFYEQYF. The sequence joins TRBV4-3 to TRBJ2-7, and TRBD1 may be the D gene, going by 5 matching bases. The CDR3 holds 15 amino acids from the cysteine to the phenylalanine. Just CDR3 DNA is preserved here, 45 bases in frame from base 1. CDR1 is given as LGHNA and CDR2 as YSLEER, both from the germline V gene. V is shortened by 0 bases, J by 3 bases, and the region joining them spans 12 bases.